Below are 18 T cell receptor beta chains sequenced from a single sample in a study of cytomegalovirus exposure and HLA in healthy donors. PCR employed 60 Vbeta and 13 Jbeta primers. Assay used: immunoSEQ multiplex PCR; TCRdb lists only in-frame clones, some missing. The sample shows some 190,000 clones, around four fifths of them seen only once. The sequencing input was PBMCs. All receptors derive from a man younger than 30 in good health and CMV-seronegative.

The gene calls are TRBV10-3 and TRBJ1-6, with D hard to call. This CDR3 region has 14 residues. Germline V gene data show CDR1 as ENHRY and CDR2 as SYGVKD. The V end was cut by 8 bases, the J end by 2 bases, with 10 bases between. For the CDR3, the DNA is TGTGCCATCGGAGGGTTGGCCTATAATTCACCCCTCCACTTT. Protein: CAIGGLAYNSPLHF.

This sequence joins TRBV30 and TRBJ2-5; the match to TRBD2 covers 7 bases. V lost 3 bases and J lost 5; bases outside the gene matches: 12. Germline V gene lookup returns CDR1 GTSNPN and CDR2 SVGIG (reference sequence). The CDR3 has 15 amino acids. The CDR3 loop is CAWSDWTSRRETQYF. CDR3 bases: TGTGCCTGGAGCGATTGGACTAGTCGGCGGGAGACCCAGTACTTC.

The CDR3 sequence is CASSLGLAGGDNEQFF. CDR3 bases: TGTGCCAGCAGCTTGGGACTAGCGGGGGGGGACAATGAGCAGTTCTTC. This chain links TRBV7-8 with TRBJ2-1; the match to TRBD2 covers 16 bases. With 3 bases clipped from V and 5 bases from J, the junction kept 1 base outside the gene matches. Germline V lookup: CDR1 SGHVS, CDR2 FQNEAQ. This CDR3 region has 16 residues.

This clone turned up a few times. The chain combines TRBV5-4 with TRBJ2-1; 7 bases map to TRBD2. CDR3 size: 14 residues. The ends lost 0 bases at V and 3 bases at J; junction bases unmatched: 0. In germline, CDR1 is SGHNT, CDR2 YYREEE (reference sequence). CDR3 region: CASSLGGGYNEQFF. The CDR3 nucleotides read TGTGCCAGCAGCTTGGGGGGGGGCTACAATGAGCAGTTCTTC.

The gene calls are TRBV29-1 and TRBJ1-5; a weak D match, TRBD1 (6 bases). This CDR3 contains 13 residues. The V gene lost 5 bases and the J gene lost 0 bases, with 8 bases spanning the gap. CDR1 SQVTM and CDR2 ANQGSEA come from the germline V gene. CDR3 amino acids: CSVRGGSNQPQHF. CDR3 nucleotide sequence: TGCAGCGTTCGAGGGGGTAGCAATCAGCCCCAGCATTTT.

The gene calls are TRBV29-1 and TRBJ1-2, with D possibly TRBD1 on 6 matching bases. This CDR3 has 13 residues. Trimming took off 6 bases at V and 1 base at J, with 12 bases between the two ends. Germline V CDR1 and CDR2: SQVTM, ANQGSEA. CDR3 DNA sequence: TGCAGCGTCAGGGGTCAGGGTAACTATGGCTACACCTTC. This sequence encodes CSVRGQGNYGYTF. Full variable domain (rest looked up from reference TRBV29-1 and TRBJ1-2): SAVISQKPSRDICQRGTSLTIQCQVDSQVTMMFWYRQQPGQSLTLIATANQGSEATYESGFVIDKFPISRPNLTFSTLTVSNMSPEDSSIYLCSVRGQGNYGYTFGSGTRLTVV.

J is TRBJ1-2 and V is TRBV7-9; D possibly corresponds to TRBD1 (5 bases). The CDR3 extends over 16 amino acids. Germline loops: CDR1 SEHNR, CDR2 FQNEAQ (reference sequence). V was cut by 2 bases and J by 6 bases, with 19 bases left in between. The CDR3 here is CASSLLGGGSEHGYTF. The CDR3 region has the DNA TGTGCCAGCAGCTTACTCGGCGGGGGGTCGGAACATGGCTACACCTTC.

This chain links TRBV7-8 with TRBJ1-1, with TRBD1 as a possible D gene (5 bases). V was clipped by 1 base and J by 1 base, with 13 bases between them. Germline lookup yields CDR1 SGHVS and CDR2 FQNEAQ. This CDR3 comprises 16 residues. The CDR3 loop is CASSLGSGLENTEAFF. CDR3 sequence (DNA): TGTGCCAGCAGCTTAGGTTCAGGGCTAGAGAACACTGAAGCTTTCTTT.

This clone was recorded a few times. Different DNA sequences within this sample yield the same CDR3. The rearrangement uses TRBV19 and TRBJ2-7; D remains ambiguous. This CDR3 is 11 amino acids long. Per the germline V gene, CDR1 is LNHDA and CDR2 is SQIVND (reference sequence). V lost 4 bases, J lost 4 bases, and 5 bases lay in between. CDR3 loop: CASSNLYEQYF. DNA for the CDR3: TGTGCCAGTAGTAATCTTTACGAGCAGTACTTC.

The J gene is TRBJ2-1, the V gene TRBV4-2; perhaps TRBD1 as D (5 bases). The germline gives CDR1 LGHNA, CDR2 YNFKEQ. CDR3 length equals 19 residues. Trimming took 0 bases from V and 0 from J, leaving 18 bases between them. In nucleotides, the CDR3 is TGTGCCAGCAGCCAAGAGGGGCGGAATCCCACGAGCTCCTACAATGAGCAGTTCTTC. This gives the protein CASSQEGRNPTSSYNEQFF.

CDR3 loop: CASSPSGAPGANVLTF. The CDR3 DNA follows: TGTGCCAGCAGCCCTTCAGGGGCCCCTGGGGCCAACGTCCTGACTTTC. The chain uses TRBV4-2 and TRBJ2-6, with a weak D call TRBD1 (6 bases). This CDR3 has 16 amino acids. Germline V gene lookup returns CDR1 LGHNA and CDR2 YNFKEQ. Trimming left V 4 bases short and J 2 bases short, with 12 bases between.

The rearrangement uses TRBV12-5 and TRBJ2-7; tentative D call: TRBD1 (6 bases). V was pared by 0 bases and J by 5 bases, with 17 bases between. Germline V lookup: CDR1 LGHNT, CDR2 FRNRAP. The CDR3 is made up of 16 amino acids. CDR3 in amino acids: CASGLVRNRVMDEQYF. The CDR3 DNA sequence: TGTGCTAGTGGTTTGGTACGTAACAGGGTGATGGACGAGCAGTACTTC.

This chain joins TRBV6-5 and TRBJ1-3; D is ambiguous. The ends were cut back, 6 bases at V and 0 bases at J, with 9 bases in the middle. The CDR3 totals 14 residues. Germline values: CDR1 MNHEY, CDR2 SVGAGI. CDR3 in amino acids: CASRDAGSGNTIYF. CDR3 in DNA: TGTGCCAGCAGGGACGCGGGCTCTGGAAACACCATATATTTT.

The chain is built from TRBV5-8 and TRBJ1-2, with TRBD1 identical over 9 bases. Losses at the gene ends were 5 bases for V and 4 bases for J; bases not matched to a gene: 6. Germline lookup yields CDR1 SGHTS and CDR2 YDEGEE. This CDR3 spans 14 amino acids. CDR3 nucleotide sequence: TGTGCCAGCAGTTTCGGACAGGGGCGCTATGGCTACACCTTC. Its translation is CASSFGQGRYGYTF.

The chain uses TRBV11-3 and TRBJ2-5; the D gene is possibly TRBD1 (5 bases). The germline gives CDR1 SGHNT, CDR2 YENEEA. Trimming shortened V by 0 bases and J by 6 bases, and 8 bases separated the two germline ends. The CDR3 is made up of 13 amino acids. CDR3 nucleotides: TGTGCCAGCAGCTTAGATTACAGGCAGACCCAGTACTTC. Its translation: CASSLDYRQTQYF.

The chain couples TRBV6-4 to TRBJ1-1; tentative D call: TRBD1 (6 bases). This CDR3 region has 13 residues. V lost 10 bases to trimming and J lost 4 bases, with 16 bases between them. Per the germline V gene, CDR1 is MRHNA and CDR2 is SNTAGT. In DNA, the CDR3 is TGTGCCACCGATCCAGGGGATGGCACTGAAGCTTTCTTT. Protein sequence: CATDPGDGTEAFF.

This chain joins TRBV20-1 and TRBJ1-1, with unresolved D. The CDR3 has 10 residues. Germline V gene lookup returns CDR1 DFQATT and CDR2 SNEGSKA (reference sequence). Trimming shortened V by 3 bases and J by 10 bases, and 9 bases separated the two germline ends. The CDR3 DNA reads TGCAGTGCTAGTTTGAGCGTAGCTTTCTTT. Translating it yields CSASLSVAFF.

The chain links TRBV27 to TRBJ1-6, with D possibly being TRBD1 (6 bases). The germline V gene has CDR1 MNHEY and CDR2 SMNVEV (reference sequence). This CDR3 has 15 amino acids. V lost 3 bases and J 6 bases, leaving 12 bases between the germline ends. CDR3 sequence (DNA): TGTGCCAGCAGTTTCTTTGCAGGGGCTAATTCACCCCTCCACTTT. Translated, it gives CASSFFAGANSPLHF.